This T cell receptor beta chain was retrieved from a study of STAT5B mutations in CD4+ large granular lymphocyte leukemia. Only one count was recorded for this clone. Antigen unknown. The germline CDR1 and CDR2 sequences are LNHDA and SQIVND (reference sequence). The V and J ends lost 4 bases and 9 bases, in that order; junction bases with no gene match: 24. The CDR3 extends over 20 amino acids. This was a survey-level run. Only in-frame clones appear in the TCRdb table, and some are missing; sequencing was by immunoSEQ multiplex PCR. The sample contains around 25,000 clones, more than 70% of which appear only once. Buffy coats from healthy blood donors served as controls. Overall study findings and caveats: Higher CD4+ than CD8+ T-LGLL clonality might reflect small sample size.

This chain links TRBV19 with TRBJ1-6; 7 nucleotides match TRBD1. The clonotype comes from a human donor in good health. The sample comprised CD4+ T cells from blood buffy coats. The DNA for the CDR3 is TGTGCCAGTAGTACGTTGATTCCCGGGACAGTTCTCTCGCCGATTTCACCCCTCCACTTT. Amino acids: CASSTLIPGTVLSPISPLHF.